Below, 26 T cell receptor beta chains from the same sample are listed, as sequenced in a study of shared clonotypes between healthy human individuals. It was CD45RO-negative cells, positively selected for CCR7, that made up naive CD8 cells, with terminally differentiated effector memory CD45RA+ cells excluded. Clones were sequenced by immunoSEQ multiplex PCR, and TCRdb holds only the in-frame ones, with some missing. The table lists 2 million to 2.5 million clones, about 92% of them singletons. Source material: naive CD8+ T cells from PBMCs. The receptor source for this set is a man between 18 and 35 years old in good health. Some clones in this sample may be carry-over from other donors' samples.

The rearrangement links TRBV11-2 to TRBJ2-7; TRBD2 agrees at 8 bases. The CDR3 is 13 amino acids. Unmatched junction bases numbered 5, after V lost 4 bases and J lost 6 bases. The germline V gene encodes CDR1 SGHAT and CDR2 FQNNGV. DNA of the CDR3: TGTGCCAGCAGCTCCACACTAGCGGCCGAGCAGTACTTC. As protein: CASSSTLAAEQYF.

The chain carries TRBV6-6 and TRBJ1-2, with D perhaps matching TRBD1 (5 bases). The CDR3 length is 16 residues. V was trimmed by 8 bases and J by 1 base, leaving 20 bases between them. Per the germline V gene, CDR1 is MNHNY and CDR2 is SVGAGI (reference sequence). In DNA form, the CDR3 reads TGTGCCAGCTCCCCTTGGGACGAGGGTCGTAACTATGGCTACACCTTC. This translates into CASSPWDEGRNYGYTF.

This rearrangement joins TRBV28 to TRBJ2-2; 9 bases are a match to TRBD2. Germline V gene sequence: CDR1 MDHEN, CDR2 SYDVKM. The junction had 6 bases not matched to a gene; V was cut back by 3 bases and J by 7 bases. The CDR3 covers 15 residues. CDR3 nucleotides: TGTGCCAGCAGTTTCTCCGGGACTAGCAGCGGGGAGCTGTTTTTT. Translating gives CASSFSGTSSGELFF. The full variable domain, rest sourced from reference TRBV28 and TRBJ2-2, is DVKVTQSSRYLVKRTGEKVFLECVQDMDHENMFWYRQDPGLGLRLIYFSYDVKMKEKGDIPEGYSVSREKKERFSLILESASTNQTSMYLCASSFSGTSSGELFFGEGSRLTVL.

This rearrangement joins TRBV7-9 to TRBJ2-5; a possible D gene is TRBD2 (7 bases). The CDR3 loop spans 14 amino acids. Per the germline V gene, CDR1 is SEHNR and CDR2 is FQNEAQ (reference sequence). The V end lost 7 bases, the J end lost 3 bases, and 15 bases lay between the germline ends. CDR3 protein: CASNSRGGEETQYF. The CDR3 DNA is TGTGCCAGCAACTCTCGAGGGGGGGAAGAGACCCAGTACTTC.

V is TRBV6-1 and J is TRBJ2-1; D is unclear. V was shortened by 0 bases and J by 2 bases, with 11 bases between the two germline ends. This CDR3 is 16 amino acids long. From germline, CDR1 is MNHNS and CDR2 SASEGT. DNA of the CDR3: TGTGCCAGCAGTGAAGCGCGACGGGTTACCTACAATGAGCAGTTCTTC. Its translation: CASSEARRVTYNEQFF.

This clone showed up just once. CDR3 DNA: TGCGCCAGCAGCTCCATGAATGAGCAGTTCTTC. Residues: CASSSMNEQFF. V gene TRBV5-1 combines with J gene TRBJ2-1; D is unresolved. The V gene lost 3 bases and the J gene lost 7 bases, with 5 bases spanning the gap. The CDR3 contains 11 residues. Germline assignment: CDR1 SGHRS and CDR2 YFSETQ.

The V call is TRBV7-2, the J call TRBJ2-5; 11 positions match TRBD1. The CDR3 totals 16 residues. The junction had 5 bases not matched to a gene; V was cut back by 5 bases and J by 0 bases. Germline V CDR1 and CDR2: SGHTA, FQGNSA. The CDR3 region has the DNA TGTGCCAGCAGCGGAAGGGACAGGGGGTACCAAGAGACCCAGTACTTC. Amino acid sequence: CASSGRDRGYQETQYF.

This CDR3 is CSVVQGAWNEQFF. The CDR3 DNA reads TGCAGCGTTGTACAGGGGGCCTGGAATGAGCAGTTCTTC. The chain combines TRBV29-1 with TRBJ2-1; 9 bases map to TRBD1. Germline loops: CDR1 SQVTM, CDR2 ANQGSEA. The CDR3 extends over 13 amino acids. V shed 4 bases and J 7 bases; nucleotides not matched to a gene: 5.

This clone was recorded a few times. The V and J genes are TRBV4-3 and TRBJ1-1; D may be TRBD1 (5 bases). V was pared by 3 bases and J by 3 bases, with 11 bases between. CDR1 and CDR2 from the germline V gene are LGHNA and YSLEER. CDR3 length: 14 residues. The CDR3 DNA follows: TGCGCCAGCAGCCAGGGACTTCGGGACACTGAAGCTTTCTTT. Residues: CASSQGLRDTEAFF.

The V call is TRBV5-6, the J call TRBJ2-3; no clear D. Germline values: CDR1 SGHDT, CDR2 YYEEEE. The CDR3 has 15 amino acids. The germline V and J ends were trimmed by 0 bases and 2 bases, with 10 bases remaining between them. DNA of the CDR3: TGTGCCAGCAGCTTGGTGCCGAAGACCACAGATACGCAGTATTTT. It is translated as CASSLVPKTTDTQYF.

The chain carries TRBV6-5 and TRBJ1-1, with D hard to call. V gave up 7 bases and J gave up 1 base, with 10 bases separating them. The CDR3 sequence is 13 residues long. The V gene's germline CDR1 is MNHEY and CDR2 SVGAGI. CDR3 in DNA: TGTGCCAGCATCAAAGGGCCGAACACTGAAGCTTTCTTT. Its protein is CASIKGPNTEAFF.

This chain links TRBV4-3 with TRBJ1-5; unclear D gene. The CDR3 totals 13 residues. V lost 0 bases, J lost 6 bases, and 6 bases lay in between. Germline lookup yields CDR1 LGHNA and CDR2 YSLEER. CDR3 DNA sequence: TGCGCCAGCAGCCAAGACGGTAGTCAGCCCCAGCATTTT. Its protein product is CASSQDGSQPQHF.

The chain is built from TRBV7-3 and TRBJ2-1; TRBD1 is a possible D gene (6 bases). Per germline, CDR1 SGHTA and CDR2 FQGTGA. The CDR3 is 13 residues long. Trimming pared 4 bases from V and 7 bases from J, leaving 11 bases between. CDR3 DNA: TGTGCCAGCAGCTCAGGGGCCAGGAATGAGCAGTTCTTC. Amino acid sequence: CASSSGARNEQFF.

A single count supports this clone. The genes are TRBV7-8 and TRBJ1-2, with a tentative D call TRBD1 (6 bases). Trimming shortened V by 1 base and J by 6 bases, and 12 bases separated the two germline ends. The CDR3 covers 14 residues. Germline CDR1 is SGHVS and CDR2 is FQNEAQ. The CDR3: CASSLGRGVHGYTF. Written as DNA, the CDR3 is TGTGCCAGCAGCTTAGGCAGGGGAGTCCATGGCTACACCTTC.

The V call is TRBV7-2, the J call TRBJ2-2, with D perhaps TRBD1 (6 bases). V lost 1 base and J 5 bases, leaving 11 bases between the germline ends. Per the germline V gene, CDR1 is SGHTA and CDR2 is FQGNSA. The CDR3 loop spans 15 amino acids. Here the CDR3 reads CASSLDRETTGELFF. In DNA form, the CDR3 reads TGTGCCAGCAGCTTAGACAGGGAGACGACCGGGGAGCTGTTTTTT. Supplemented by reference TRBV7-2 and TRBJ2-2, the full variable domain reads GAGVSQSPSNKVTEKGKDVELRCDPISGHTALYWYRQSLGQGLEFLIYFQGNSAPDKSGLPSDRFSAERTGGSVSTLTIQRTQQEDSAVYLCASSLDRETTGELFFGEGSRLTVL.

V usage is TRBV7-9 and J usage is TRBJ1-3; D call uncertain. Trimming cost V 0 bases and J 0 bases, with 9 bases left between them. The CDR3 runs 16 residues. Germline CDR1 SEHNR, CDR2 FQNEAQ (reference sequence). The CDR3 sequence is CASSLADIFSGNTIYF. The CDR3 coding sequence is TGTGCCAGCAGCTTAGCTGACATCTTCTCTGGAAACACCATATATTTT.

The CDR3, as DNA: TGTGCCAGTTCGGACAGGGGGAATGAGCAGTTCTTC. This sequence encodes CASSDRGNEQFF. The chain recombines TRBV19 with TRBJ2-1, with 10 bases fitting TRBD1. Germline V gives CDR1 LNHDA, CDR2 SQIVND (reference sequence). With V trimmed by 8 bases and J by 7 bases, 2 bases remained unmatched. The CDR3 loop spans 12 amino acids.

The rearrangement joins TRBV19 to TRBJ2-5, with 7 bases lining up with TRBD1. This CDR3 region has 18 residues. J lost 3 bases, V lost 1 base, and 14 bases had no gene match. The germline gives CDR1 LNHDA, CDR2 SQIVND (reference sequence). As DNA, the CDR3 is TGTGCCAGTAGTATAGTTTTTGGGGTGAGGGGGCTGGAAGAGACCCAGTACTTC. It codes for CASSIVFGVRGLEETQYF.

This chain links TRBV28 with TRBJ2-5; 10 bases align to TRBD2. Losses at the gene ends were 7 bases for V and 5 bases for J; bases not matched to a gene: 7. Germline lookup yields CDR1 MDHEN and CDR2 SYDVKM. CDR3 length equals 14 residues. This CDR3 is CASTSSGSRETQYF. The CDR3 DNA follows: TGTGCCAGCACTTCTAGCGGGAGCCGGGAGACCCAGTACTTC.

The chain is built from TRBV10-1 and TRBJ1-1, with D perhaps matching TRBD1 (6 bases). V gave up 2 bases and J gave up 1 base, with 26 bases separating them. CDR1 is WNHNN, CDR2 SYGVQD, per germline (reference sequence). The CDR3 length is 20 residues. Here the CDR3 reads CASSERGLIAGLGRNTEAFF. Written as DNA, the CDR3 is TGCGCCAGCAGTGAGAGGGGGTTAATTGCAGGGCTCGGCAGGAACACTGAAGCTTTCTTT.

The rearrangement links TRBV7-9 to TRBJ2-7; D possibly corresponds to TRBD2 (7 bases). In germline, CDR1 is SEHNR, CDR2 FQNEAQ (reference sequence). This CDR3 contains 15 residues. V dropped 5 bases and J dropped 1 base, with 15 bases sitting between them. Here the CDR3 reads CASSPAGAPSYEQYF. The CDR3 DNA reads TGTGCCAGCAGCCCCGCGGGGGCACCTTCCTACGAGCAGTACTTC.

V and J are TRBV9 and TRBJ2-1, with 8 bases that match TRBD1. The V and J ends lost 0 bases and 8 bases, in that order; junction bases with no gene match: 7. CDR1 is SGDLS, CDR2 YYNGEE, per germline. CDR3 length equals 15 residues. Here the CDR3 DNA reads TGTGCCAGCAGCGTAGCGGACAGGGAGGTCCATGAGCAGTTCTTC. Translation gives CASSVADREVHEQFF.

The CDR3 DNA is TGTGCCAGCAGCTTACCCGCGGAGGTAGGACGCAGCTCCTACGAGCAGTACTTC. Its protein is CASSLPAEVGRSSYEQYF. The chain uses TRBV7-2 and TRBJ2-7, with D possibly being TRBD2 (5 bases). The CDR3 is made up of 18 amino acids. The germline V and J ends were trimmed by 2 bases and 0 bases, with 20 bases remaining between them. Per the germline V gene, CDR1 is SGHTA and CDR2 is FQGNSA.

This clone has only one observation. The CDR3 loop reads CASSPDMAPPDQETQYF. CDR3 nucleotides: TGTGCCAGCAGCCCTGACATGGCCCCGCCAGACCAAGAGACCCAGTACTTC. The chain carries TRBV28 and TRBJ2-5; no clear D gene. Germline V lookup: CDR1 MDHEN, CDR2 SYDVKM. V was shortened by 6 bases and J by 0 bases, with 20 bases between the two germline ends. CDR3 length: 17 amino acids.

The gene calls are TRBV6-1 and TRBJ2-7, with 7 bases fitting TRBD2. Germline-derived CDR1 and CDR2 are MNHNS and SASEGT. With 1 base clipped from V and 2 bases from J, the junction kept 5 bases outside the gene matches. The CDR3 extends over 15 amino acids. CDR3 sequence reads: CASSEGGGFTYEQYF. The CDR3 bases are TGTGCCAGCAGTGAAGGGGGGGGGTTCACCTACGAGCAGTACTTC.

The chain combines TRBV11-2 with TRBJ1-4; TRBD1 is a possible D gene (5 bases). Trimming took 2 bases from V and 4 from J, leaving 14 bases between them. This CDR3 has 16 residues. CDR1 and CDR2 (germline): SGHAT, FQNNGV. The CDR3 nucleotides are TGTGCCAGCAGCTTATGGAGGGGACTGAGTAATGAAAAACTGTTTTTT. Translation gives CASSLWRGLSNEKLFF.